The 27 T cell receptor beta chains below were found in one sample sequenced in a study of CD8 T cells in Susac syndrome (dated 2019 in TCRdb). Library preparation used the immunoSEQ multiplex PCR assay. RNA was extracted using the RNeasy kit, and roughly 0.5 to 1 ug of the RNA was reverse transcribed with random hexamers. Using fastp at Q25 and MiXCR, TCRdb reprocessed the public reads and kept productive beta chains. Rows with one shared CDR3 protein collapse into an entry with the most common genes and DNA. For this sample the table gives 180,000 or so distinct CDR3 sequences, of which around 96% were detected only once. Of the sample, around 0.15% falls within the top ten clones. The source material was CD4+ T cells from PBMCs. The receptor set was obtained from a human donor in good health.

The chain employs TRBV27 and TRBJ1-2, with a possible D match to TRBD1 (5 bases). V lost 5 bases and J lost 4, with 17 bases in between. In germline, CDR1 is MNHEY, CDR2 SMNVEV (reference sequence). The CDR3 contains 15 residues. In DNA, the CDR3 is TGTGCCAGCAGTGTGTCAGGGTTGCCGCCCTATGGCTACACCTTC. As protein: CASSVSGLPPYGYTF.

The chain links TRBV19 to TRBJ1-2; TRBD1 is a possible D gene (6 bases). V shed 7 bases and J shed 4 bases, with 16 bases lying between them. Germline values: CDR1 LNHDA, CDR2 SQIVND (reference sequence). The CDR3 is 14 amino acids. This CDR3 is CASNLQTGAYGYTF. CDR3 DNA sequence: TGTGCCAGTAACCTCCAGACAGGAGCCTATGGCTACACCTTC.

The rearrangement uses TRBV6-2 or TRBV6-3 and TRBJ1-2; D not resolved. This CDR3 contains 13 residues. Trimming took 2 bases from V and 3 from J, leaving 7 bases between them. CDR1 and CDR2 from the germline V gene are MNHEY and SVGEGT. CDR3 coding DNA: TGTGCCAGCAGTTACGACATCGACTATGGCTACACCTTC. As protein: CASSYDIDYGYTF.

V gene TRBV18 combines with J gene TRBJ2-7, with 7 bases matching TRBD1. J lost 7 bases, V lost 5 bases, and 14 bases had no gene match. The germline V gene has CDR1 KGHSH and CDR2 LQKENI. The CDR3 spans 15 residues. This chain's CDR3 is CASSTPPTGSGEQYF. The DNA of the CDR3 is TGTGCCAGCTCAACCCCACCGACAGGGTCTGGGGAGCAGTACTTC.

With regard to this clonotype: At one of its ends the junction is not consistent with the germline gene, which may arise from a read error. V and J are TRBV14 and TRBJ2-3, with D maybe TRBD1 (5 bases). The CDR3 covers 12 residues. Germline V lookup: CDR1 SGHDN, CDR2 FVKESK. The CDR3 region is CASSSTTATQYF. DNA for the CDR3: TGTGCCAGCAGCTCTACGACAGCTACGCAGTATTTT.

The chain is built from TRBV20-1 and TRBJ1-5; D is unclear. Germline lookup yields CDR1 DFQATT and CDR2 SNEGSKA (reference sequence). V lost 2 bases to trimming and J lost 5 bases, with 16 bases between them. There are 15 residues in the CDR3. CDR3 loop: CSARRAEGSDQPQHF. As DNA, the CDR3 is TGCAGTGCTAGAAGGGCAGAAGGGAGCGATCAGCCCCAGCATTTT.

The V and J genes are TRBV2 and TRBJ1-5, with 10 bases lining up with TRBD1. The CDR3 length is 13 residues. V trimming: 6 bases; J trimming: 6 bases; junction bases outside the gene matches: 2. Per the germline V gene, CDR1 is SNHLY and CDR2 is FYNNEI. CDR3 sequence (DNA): TGTGCCAGCAGGGGGACAGGGGTTCAGCCCCAGCATTTT. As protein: CASRGTGVQPQHF. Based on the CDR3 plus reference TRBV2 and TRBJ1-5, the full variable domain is EPEVTQTPSHQVTQMGQEVILRCVPISNHLYFYWYRQILGQKVEFLVSFYNNEISEKSEIFDDQFSVERPDGSNFTLKIRSTKLEDSAMYFCASRGTGVQPQHFGDGTRLSIL.

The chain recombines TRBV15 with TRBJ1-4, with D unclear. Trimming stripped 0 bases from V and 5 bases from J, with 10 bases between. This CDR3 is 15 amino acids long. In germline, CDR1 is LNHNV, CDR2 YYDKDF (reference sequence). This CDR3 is CATSRDYHPNEKLFF. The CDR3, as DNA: TGTGCCACCAGCAGAGATTACCACCCGAATGAAAAACTGTTTTTT.

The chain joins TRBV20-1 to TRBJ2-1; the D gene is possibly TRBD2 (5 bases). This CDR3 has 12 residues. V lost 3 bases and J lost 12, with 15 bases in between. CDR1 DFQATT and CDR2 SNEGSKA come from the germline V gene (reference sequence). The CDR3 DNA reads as TGCAGTGCTAGCGAGGTAGCGCTAGGGCAGTTCTTC. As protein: CSASEVALGQFF.

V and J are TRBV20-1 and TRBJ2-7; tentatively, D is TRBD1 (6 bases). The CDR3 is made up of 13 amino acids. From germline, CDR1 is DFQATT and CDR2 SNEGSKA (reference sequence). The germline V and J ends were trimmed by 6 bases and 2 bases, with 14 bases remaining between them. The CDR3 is CSARDTTTYEQYF. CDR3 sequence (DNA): TGCAGTGCAAGGGACACCACGACCTACGAGCAGTACTTC.

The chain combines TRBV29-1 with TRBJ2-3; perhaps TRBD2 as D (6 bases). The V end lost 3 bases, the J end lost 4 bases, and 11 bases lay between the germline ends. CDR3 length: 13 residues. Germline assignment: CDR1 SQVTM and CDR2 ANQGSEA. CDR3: CSVDGGGADTQYF. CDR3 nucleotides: TGCAGCGTTGACGGCGGAGGGGCAGATACGCAGTATTTT.

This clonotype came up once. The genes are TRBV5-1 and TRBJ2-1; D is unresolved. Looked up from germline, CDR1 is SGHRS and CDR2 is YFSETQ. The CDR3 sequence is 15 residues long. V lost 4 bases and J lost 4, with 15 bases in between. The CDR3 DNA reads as TGCGCCAGCAGCCTAGGGCAAGGCGTGTACAATGAGCAGTTCTTC. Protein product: CASSLGQGVYNEQFF.

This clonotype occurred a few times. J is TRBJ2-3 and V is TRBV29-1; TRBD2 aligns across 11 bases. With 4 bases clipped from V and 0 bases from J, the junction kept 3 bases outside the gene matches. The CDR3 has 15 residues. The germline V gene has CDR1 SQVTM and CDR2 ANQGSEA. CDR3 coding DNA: TGCAGCGTTGTTCTAGCGGGGGGCAGCACAGATACGCAGTATTTT. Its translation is CSVVLAGGSTDTQYF.

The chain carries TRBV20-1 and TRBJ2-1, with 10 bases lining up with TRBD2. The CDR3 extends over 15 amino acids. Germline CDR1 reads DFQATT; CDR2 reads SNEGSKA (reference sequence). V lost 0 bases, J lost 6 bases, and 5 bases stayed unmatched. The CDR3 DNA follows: TGCAGTGCTAGAGAACCCAGCGGGGGGGTCAATGAGCAGTTCTTC. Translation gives CSAREPSGGVNEQFF.

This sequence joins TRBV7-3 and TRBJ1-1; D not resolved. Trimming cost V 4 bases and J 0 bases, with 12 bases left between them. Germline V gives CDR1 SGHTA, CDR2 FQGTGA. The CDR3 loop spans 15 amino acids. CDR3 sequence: CASSSGYGLNTEAFF. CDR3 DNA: TGTGCCAGCAGCTCTGGGTATGGCCTGAACACTGAAGCTTTCTTT.

The CDR3 DNA reads TGTGCCAGCAGTTACCCCCAGGGGCGACCCGATCAGCCCCAGCATTTT. It translates to CASSYPQGRPDQPQHF. This rearrangement joins TRBV6-2 or TRBV6-3 to TRBJ1-5; a weak D match, TRBD1 (6 bases). Trimming took off 2 bases at V and 5 bases at J, with 16 bases between the two ends. Germline assignment: CDR1 MNHEY and CDR2 SVGEGT. The CDR3 totals 16 residues.

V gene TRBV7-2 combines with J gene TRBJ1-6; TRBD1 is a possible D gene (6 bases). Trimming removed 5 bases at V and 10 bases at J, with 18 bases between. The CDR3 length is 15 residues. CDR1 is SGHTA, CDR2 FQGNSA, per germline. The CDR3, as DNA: TGTGCCAGCAGCACAGAGGACAGCCGCTTCTCACCCCTCCACTTT. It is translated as CASSTEDSRFSPLHF.

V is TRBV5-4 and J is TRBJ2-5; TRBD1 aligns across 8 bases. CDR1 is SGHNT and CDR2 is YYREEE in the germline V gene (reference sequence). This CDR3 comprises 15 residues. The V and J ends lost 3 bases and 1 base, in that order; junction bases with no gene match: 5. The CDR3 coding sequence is TGTGCCAGCAGCTCCGACAGGGGCCCCCAAGAGACCCAGTACTTC. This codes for CASSSDRGPQETQYF.

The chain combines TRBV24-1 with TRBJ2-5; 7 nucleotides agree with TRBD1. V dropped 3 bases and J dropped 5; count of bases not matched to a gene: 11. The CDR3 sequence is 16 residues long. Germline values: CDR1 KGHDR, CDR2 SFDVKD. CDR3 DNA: TGTGCCACCAGTGATCCCGACAGGGACGTAGGGGAGACCCAGTACTTC. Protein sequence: CATSDPDRDVGETQYF.

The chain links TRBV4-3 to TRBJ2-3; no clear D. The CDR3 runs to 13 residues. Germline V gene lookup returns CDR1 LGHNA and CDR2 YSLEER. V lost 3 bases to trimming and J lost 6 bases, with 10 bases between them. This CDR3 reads CASSQSLVDTQYF. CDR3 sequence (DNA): TGCGCCAGCAGCCAGTCCCTAGTCGATACGCAGTATTTT.

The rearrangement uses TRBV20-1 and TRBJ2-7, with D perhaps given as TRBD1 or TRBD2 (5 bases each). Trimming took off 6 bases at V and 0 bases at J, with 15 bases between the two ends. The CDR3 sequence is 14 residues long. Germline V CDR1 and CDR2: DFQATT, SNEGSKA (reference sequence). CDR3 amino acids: CSAHGLGTSYEQYF. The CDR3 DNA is TGCAGTGCCCACGGACTGGGGACCTCCTACGAGCAGTACTTC.

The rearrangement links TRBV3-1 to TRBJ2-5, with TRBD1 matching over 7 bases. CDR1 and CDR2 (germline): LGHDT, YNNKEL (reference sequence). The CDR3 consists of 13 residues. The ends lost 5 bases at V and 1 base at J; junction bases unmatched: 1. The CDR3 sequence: CASSWDSQETQYF. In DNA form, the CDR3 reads TGTGCCAGCAGCTGGGACAGCCAAGAGACCCAGTACTTC.

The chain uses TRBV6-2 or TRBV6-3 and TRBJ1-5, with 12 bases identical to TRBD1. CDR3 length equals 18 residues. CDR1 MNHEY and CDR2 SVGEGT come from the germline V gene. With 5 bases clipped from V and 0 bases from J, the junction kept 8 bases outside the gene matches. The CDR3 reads CASSPPGQGAYSNQPQHF. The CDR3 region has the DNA TGTGCCAGCAGTCCACCGGGACAGGGGGCGTATAGCAATCAGCCCCAGCATTTT.

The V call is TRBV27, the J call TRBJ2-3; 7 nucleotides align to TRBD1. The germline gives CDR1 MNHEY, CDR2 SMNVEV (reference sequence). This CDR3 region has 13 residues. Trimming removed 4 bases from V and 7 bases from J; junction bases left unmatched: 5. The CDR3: CASSSKQGYTQYF. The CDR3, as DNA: TGTGCCAGCAGTTCCAAACAGGGGTATACGCAGTATTTT.

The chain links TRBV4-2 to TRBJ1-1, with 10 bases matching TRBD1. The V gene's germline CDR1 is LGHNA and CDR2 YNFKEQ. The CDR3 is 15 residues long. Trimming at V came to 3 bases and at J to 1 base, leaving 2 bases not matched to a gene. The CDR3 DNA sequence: TGTGCCAGCAGCCAGGGGGACAGGGGGAACACTGAAGCTTTCTTT. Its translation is CASSQGDRGNTEAFF.

The DNA of the CDR3 is TGTGCCACCAGCAGAGATCCCAGTCGCAATGAGCAGTTCTTC. This encodes CATSRDPSRNEQFF. This chain links TRBV15 with TRBJ2-1; D is undetermined. CDR3 length equals 14 residues. The germline V gene encodes CDR1 LNHNV and CDR2 YYDKDF (reference sequence). Deletions cut 0 bases from V and 6 bases from J, with 9 bases between.

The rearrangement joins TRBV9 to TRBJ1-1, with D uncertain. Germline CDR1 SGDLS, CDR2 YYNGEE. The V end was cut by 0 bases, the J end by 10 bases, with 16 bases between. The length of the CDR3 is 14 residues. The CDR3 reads CASSVDGWAGGAFF. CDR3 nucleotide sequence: TGTGCCAGCAGCGTAGACGGGTGGGCAGGCGGAGCTTTCTTT.